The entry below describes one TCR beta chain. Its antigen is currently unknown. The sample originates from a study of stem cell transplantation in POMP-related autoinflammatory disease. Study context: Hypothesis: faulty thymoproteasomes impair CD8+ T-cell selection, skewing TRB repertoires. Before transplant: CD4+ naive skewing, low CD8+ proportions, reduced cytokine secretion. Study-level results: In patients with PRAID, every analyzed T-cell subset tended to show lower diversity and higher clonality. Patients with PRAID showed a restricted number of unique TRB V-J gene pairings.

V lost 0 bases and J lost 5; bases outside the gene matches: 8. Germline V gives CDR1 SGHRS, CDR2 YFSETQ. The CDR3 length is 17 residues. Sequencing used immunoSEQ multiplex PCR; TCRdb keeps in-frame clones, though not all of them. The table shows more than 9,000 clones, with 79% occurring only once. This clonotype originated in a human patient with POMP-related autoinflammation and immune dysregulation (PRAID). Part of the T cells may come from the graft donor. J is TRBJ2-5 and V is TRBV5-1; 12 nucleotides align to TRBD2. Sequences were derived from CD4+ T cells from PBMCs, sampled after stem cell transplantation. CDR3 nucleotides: TGCGCCAGCAGCTTGGCCGGACTAGCGGGATTAAGGGAGACCCAGTACTTC. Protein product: CASSLAGLAGLRETQYF.